The TCR beta chain under discussion was sequenced for a study of shared clonotypes between healthy human individuals. Study details: Samples came from a couple of female and three male donors aged 18 to 49.

Germline V CDR1 and CDR2: LNHNV, YYDKDF (reference sequence). The CDR3 has 14 amino acids. The junction had 4 bases not matched to a gene; V was cut back by 7 bases and J by 0 bases. Repertoires were generated with immunoSEQ multiplex PCR, while TCRdb's copy carries only in-frame clones and drops some. The sample lists 2,500,000 or so clones, approximately 94% seen once, with 0.14% in the top ten. Sequenced: naive CD4+ T cells sorted from blood. Indicated subset: CD45RA+ positively selected. The chain has TRBV15 and TRBJ2-3, with TRBD1 identical over 7 bases. The sequence derives from a man aged 18 to 29 in good health. The CDR3 region is CATTDRVSTDTQYF. In DNA, the CDR3 is TGTGCCACCACCGACAGGGTTAGCACAGATACGCAGTATTTT.